What follows are 8 T cell receptor beta chains derived from one specimen sequenced in a study of blood T cell repertoires in COVID-19. TCRdb keeps only in-frame clones here, not all; method: immunoSEQ multiplex PCR. Among some 200,000 clones listed, approximately 85% were seen once. Sequenced input: peripheral blood. These receptor sequences come from a woman in her seventies with COVID-19, enrolled during active disease.

This chain uses TRBV6-5 with TRBJ2-3; 8 bases align to TRBD2. J was trimmed by 2 bases and V by 8 bases; bases with no gene match: 6. Per germline, CDR1 MNHEY and CDR2 SVGAGI. The CDR3 totals 14 residues. The CDR3 DNA follows: TGTGCCAGCGACGGGGGGGCCTCCACAGATACGCAGTATTTT. It is translated as CASDGGASTDTQYF.

The rearrangement uses TRBV11-3 and TRBJ2-7; possibly TRBD2 for D (6 bases). The V gene's germline CDR1 is SGHNT and CDR2 YENEEA. Trimming pared 6 bases from V and 1 base from J, leaving 13 bases between. This CDR3 has 14 residues. CDR3 coding DNA: TGTGCCAGCAGTCAAGGGACTCTTTCCTACGAGCAGTACTTC. Its protein product is CASSQGTLSYEQYF. The whole variable domain, filled in from reference TRBV11-3 and TRBJ2-7, reads EAGVVQSPRYKIIEKKQPVAFWCNPISGHNTLYWYLQNLGQGPELLIRYENEEAVDDSQLPKDRFSAERLKGVDSTLKIQPAELGDSAVYLCASSQGTLSYEQYFGPGTRLTVT.

This chain connects TRBV12-3 or TRBV12-4 to TRBJ2-5; tentatively, D is TRBD1 (6 bases). This CDR3 has 13 residues. Trimming removed 3 bases from V and 3 bases from J, with 8 bases in between. The CDR3 sequence: CASSLGTKETQYF. CDR3 nucleotide sequence: TGTGCCAGCAGTTTGGGGACAAAAGAGACCCAGTACTTC.

This chain joins TRBV24-1 and TRBJ2-1; 11 bases line up with TRBD2. Germline V gene lookup returns CDR1 KGHDR and CDR2 SFDVKD. The V gene end was trimmed by 2 bases and the J gene end by 4 bases; junction bases not matched to a gene: 3. The CDR3 spans 16 residues. CDR3 residues: CATSDSGTSGYNEQFF. The CDR3, as DNA: TGTGCCACCAGTGATTCCGGGACTAGCGGTTACAATGAGCAGTTCTTC.

DNA for the CDR3: TGTGCCAGTAGTCCACAGGGGGCAGAAGGCACTGAAGCTTTCTTT. It codes for CASSPQGAEGTEAFF. This chain connects TRBV19 to TRBJ1-1; 9 positions agree with TRBD1. There are 15 residues in the CDR3. Trimming cost V 5 bases and J 4 bases; bases outside gene matches: 8. Germline V gene lookup returns CDR1 LNHDA and CDR2 SQIVND (reference sequence).

The V call is TRBV20-1, the J call TRBJ1-2; D might be TRBD1 (5 bases). CDR3 length: 16 amino acids. V shed 3 bases and J shed 5 bases, with 22 bases lying between them. The germline V gene encodes CDR1 DFQATT and CDR2 SNEGSKA (reference sequence). CDR3 region: CSASPVGQGLWYGYTF. The CDR3 nucleotides are TGCAGTGCTAGTCCGGTTGGGCAGGGCCTATGGTATGGCTACACCTTC.

The chain couples TRBV9 to TRBJ1-3; 8 nucleotides match TRBD1. In germline, CDR1 is SGDLS, CDR2 YYNGEE. With 1 base clipped from V and 4 bases from J, the junction kept 7 bases outside the gene matches. The CDR3 runs to 16 residues. Here the CDR3 DNA reads TGTGCCAGCAGCGTACAGGGGGCGGGTGACGGAAACACCATATATTTT. Amino acids: CASSVQGAGDGNTIYF.

The genes are TRBV7-9 and TRBJ1-5, with D perhaps TRBD1 (5 bases). The V end was cut by 1 base, the J end by 7 bases, with 11 bases between. Germline CDR1 SEHNR, CDR2 FQNEAQ (reference sequence). CDR3 length equals 14 residues. The CDR3 coding sequence is TGTGCCAGCAGCTTAGGACAGCTTTTACAGCCCCAGCATTTT. The encoded protein is CASSLGQLLQPQHF. The full variable domain, with the rest looked up from reference TRBV7-9 and TRBJ1-5, is DTGVSQNPRHKITKRGQNVTFRCDPISEHNRLYWYRQTLGQGPEFLTYFQNEAQLEKSRLLSDRFSAERPKGSFSTLEIQRTEQGDSAMYLCASSLGQLLQPQHFGDGTRLSIL.